The T cell receptor (beta chain) described here comes from a study of CD8+ T cells in alopecia areata (dated by TCRdb to between 2017 and 2018). Regarding the complete study: Treated patients were enrolled in an open-label pilot trial of oral tofacitinib at 5 to 10 mg twice daily for moderate-to-severe alopecia areata. Patients received tofacitinib for 6 to 18 months and were then followed off drug for 6 months to check for delayed response and recurrence. The study used high-throughput TCRbeta sequencing to examine T cell clonal expansion in alopecia areata, in both the C3H/HeJ mouse model and human patients. Disease severity in treated patients was measured with the SALT score, which quantifies the percentage of affected scalp surface area. Scalp tissue and sorted CD4+ and CD8+ peripheral blood T cells from patchy and totalis/universalis alopecia areata patients and from healthy controls were covered by human TCRbeta sequencing. Clonality in the scalp was compared among normal scalp (n=4), patchy alopecia areata scalp (n=8), and alopecia totalis/universalis scalp (n=8). RNA was extracted with the PAXgene miRNA kit for fixed scalp, the miRNeasy kit for PBMCs, and the RNeasy kit for mouse skin. immunoSEQ multiplex PCR using 35 Vbeta forward primers and 13 Jbeta reverse primers was used to amplify TCRbeta CDR3 regions. Patients on tofacitinib were biopsied at baseline and after 4 and 24 weeks of treatment, and several of the patients also had a later scalp biopsy.

In the case of this clone: Its antigen remains unidentified. Base qualities were left out, and no much larger clone turns up one base away. The sample holds other DNA sequences that translate to the same CDR3.

Interpreted using the paper, the treatment or condition label stands for: oral pan-JAK inhibitor, 5-10 mg twice daily. Lesional scalp punch biopsies and peripheral blood were collected from alopecia areata patients. After PBMCs were isolated by density centrifugation and stained for CD3, CD4 and CD8, a FACSAria was used to sort CD4+ and CD8+ T cells. Receptor libraries were prepared by the immunoSEQ multiplex PCR assay. For TCR sequencing, RNA was extracted from every sample and reverse transcribed into cDNA to serve as template. First-strand cDNA was synthesized using SuperScript III with a 2:1 mix of oligo-dT and random hexamers. Amplification bias was assessed with a synthetic immune receptor repertoire, and residual bias was removed computationally. Per the source publication's procedure: Raw reads were preprocessed to remove errors, and CDR3 was defined according to IMGT conventions as the region from the conserved cysteine to phenylalanine. Clonality was computed as 1 minus the Shannon entropy, with the entropy normalized by log2 of the number of productive unique TCRs. CD4 or CD8 identity of scalp clones was inferred by cross-referencing scalp TCRbeta sequences with sorted blood CD4 and CD8 repertoires. The clones in this table, taken by TCRdb from immuneACCESS, are in-frame only. Not every clone is retained; where verified, under half of the shortfall comes from an unresolved V gene, and the cause of the rest is unknown. Clonal size and the V and J genes are those of that table, whereas D and trimming came from the DNA. For this sample the table gives 180,000 or so clones, of which approximately 50% were detected only once. Around 9.1% of the sample lies in the top ten.

The research as a whole found: Compared with normal scalp, lesional scalp, particularly in alopecia totalis/universalis, had higher clonality and more expanded CD8+ clones, which suggests antigenic drive. Resident alphabeta T cells in normal human skin are also sequenced, complicating scalp TCR repertoire analysis, unlike mouse skin dominated by gammadelta T cells. During tofacitinib treatment, many expanded lesional clones remained in scalp and blood, and this persistence may partly explain relapse after treatment is stopped. Because the treated cohort was small and included a single nonresponder, larger studies are needed to assess links between baseline CD8+ expansion and response. Tofacitinib significantly decreased scalp clonality and the number of expanded CD8+ clones among the top 100 scalp clones. TCR sequences shared between patients were less clear than in mice, possibly partly because of HLA diversity in the patient population.

CDR1 SGDLS and CDR2 YYNGEE were looked up in the germline V gene. The CDR3 goes from the cysteine to the phenylalanine over 13 residues. Just CDR3 DNA is preserved here, 39 bases in frame from base 1. Relative to germline, V is missing 2 bases and J is missing 3 bases, with 2 bases of the junction outside any gene match. The V and J segments used are TRBV9 and TRBJ2-7, with 7 junctional bases fitting TRBD1. The material sequenced was CD8+ T cells sorted from blood, taken around week 53, from a patient treated with tofacitinib. The source of this sequence is a human donor with alopecia areata. The CDR3 is CASSVGQSYEQYF. The DNA sequence is given as TGTGCCAGCAGCGTGGGACAGAGCTACGAGCAGTACTTC. Supplemented by the reference TRBV9 and TRBJ2-7 proteins around the CDR3, the complete variable domain is DSGVTQTPKHLITATGQRVTLRCSPRSGDLSVYWYQQSLDQGLQFLIQYYNGEERAKGNILERFSAQQFPDLHSELNLSSLELGDSALYFCASSVGQSYEQYFGPGTRLTVT.